This entry lists 30 T cell receptor beta chains sequenced from one sample in a study of Graves' ophthalmopathy and Graves' hyperthyroidism. Amplified material comprised TCR beta CDR3 regions derived from RNA transcripts. Following a first-round RT-PCR that used HTBI primers, a second-round multiplex PCR was carried out. TCRdb called the multiplex PCR reads again in MiXCR, with one record for every CDR3 protein. The table shows fewer than 600,000 distinct CDR3 sequences, with about 15% occurring only once. Material: blood. The source is a woman aged 25 to 39 with Graves' ophthalmopathy.

This clonotype was counted ten times or more. The chain joins TRBV6-1 to TRBJ1-1; 9 bases map to TRBD1. Unmatched junction bases numbered 5, after V lost 6 bases and J lost 3 bases. The CDR3 consists of 14 residues. Germline V lookup: CDR1 MNHNS, CDR2 SASEGT. The CDR3 here is CASSRDRADTEAFF. The CDR3 DNA reads TGTGCCAGCAGCAGGGACAGGGCGGACACTGAAGCTTTCTTT.

The rearrangement uses TRBV12-3 or TRBV12-4 and TRBJ1-2; TRBD1 might be the D (5 bases). V was clipped by 6 bases and J by 2 bases, with 13 bases between them. This CDR3 comprises 14 residues. CDR3 sequence: CASSAGGENYGYTF. The CDR3 DNA sequence: TGTGCCAGCAGCGCGGGGGGGGAGAACTATGGCTACACCTTC.

Ten or more counts support this clonotype. This sequence joins TRBV10-1 and TRBJ2-7; TRBD1 aligns across 7 bases. Germline lookup yields CDR1 WNHNN and CDR2 SYGVQD (reference sequence). V shed 3 bases and J 1 base; nucleotides not matched to a gene: 3. This CDR3 is 14 amino acids long. CDR3 residues: CASSDRGSSYEQYF. The CDR3 coding sequence is TGCGCCAGCAGTGACAGGGGGTCATCCTACGAGCAGTACTTC.

This chain joins TRBV13 and TRBJ1-6; TRBD1 agrees at 8 bases. The V gene's germline CDR1 is PRHDT and CDR2 FYEKMQ (reference sequence). The CDR3 totals 14 residues. With 7 bases clipped from V and 7 bases from J, the junction kept 6 bases outside the gene matches. DNA of the CDR3: TGTGCCAGCACCGCGGACAGGGAGAATTCACCCCTCCACTTT. Its translation is CASTADRENSPLHF.

The chain has TRBV4-1 and TRBJ1-3; D not resolved. The CDR3 extends over 14 amino acids. Germline V lookup: CDR1 MGHRA, CDR2 YSYEKL. The V and J ends lost 3 bases and 0 bases respectively, with 6 bases between them. The CDR3 DNA reads TGCGCCAGCAGCCATCCCGACTCTGGAAACACCATATATTTT. Its translation: CASSHPDSGNTIYF.

This clonotype turned up a few times. The V and J genes are TRBV4-1 and TRBJ2-2; D may correspond to TRBD1 or TRBD2 (5 bases each). This CDR3 is built from 15 residues. From germline, CDR1 is MGHRA and CDR2 YSYEKL. The V gene lost 4 bases and the J gene lost 7 bases, with 16 bases spanning the gap. CDR3 DNA sequence: TGCGCCAGCAGCCCATCCTCCGGGGCGAGCGGGGAGCTGTTTTTT. Translating it yields CASSPSSGASGELFF.

This clonotype appeared many times. The chain couples TRBV28 to TRBJ1-2; 7 nucleotides match TRBD1. With V trimmed by 6 bases and J by 6 bases, 13 bases remained unmatched. Germline V gives CDR1 MDHEN, CDR2 SYDVKM. The CDR3 totals 15 residues. The CDR3 DNA reads TGTGCCAGCAGACCCTCGGACAGGTCTAGGAATGGCTACACCTTC. Residues: CASRPSDRSRNGYTF.

This clonotype occurred a few times. An end of the junction differs from the germline gene, which may be a read error. This chain joins TRBV11-2 and TRBJ2-5, with 9 bases identical to TRBD2. Germline-derived CDR1 and CDR2 are SGHAT and FQNNGV. The CDR3 runs to 17 residues. CDR3: CASSRRVAGVYQGTQYF. CDR3 sequence (DNA): TGTGCCAGCAGCCGACGAGTAGCGGGGGTGTACCAAGGGACCCAGTACTTC.

This clonotype was detected many times. This chain connects TRBV15 to TRBJ2-5; TRBD2 might be the D (5 bases). CDR3 length equals 13 residues. Deletions cut 7 bases from V and 6 bases from J, with 15 bases between. From germline, CDR1 is LNHNV and CDR2 YYDKDF (reference sequence). The CDR3 sequence: CATMQLPGKTQYF. The CDR3 coding sequence is TGTGCCACCATGCAGCTCCCGGGGAAGACCCAGTACTTC. The variable domain in full, with the rest retrieved from reference TRBV15 and TRBJ2-5, is DAMVIQNPRYQVTQFGKPVTLSCSQTLNHNVMYWYQQKSSQAPKLLFHYYDKDFNNEADTPDNFQSRRPNTSFCFLDIRSPGLGDTAMYLCATMQLPGKTQYFGPGTRLLVL.

This clonotype has at least ten counts. The chain has TRBV20-1 and TRBJ2-7; no reliable D call. CDR1 DFQATT and CDR2 SNEGSKA come from the germline V gene (reference sequence). The CDR3 has 14 amino acids. With 5 bases removed from V and 4 bases from J, the gap between germline ends came to 18 bases. CDR3 sequence (DNA): TGCAGTGCTTCCGACATCTCAAACCCATACGAGCAGTACTTC. It encodes CSASDISNPYEQYF.

This clonotype was observed at least ten times. The rearrangement links TRBV28 to TRBJ2-7; TRBD1 might be the D (6 bases). Germline values: CDR1 MDHEN, CDR2 SYDVKM. The CDR3 spans 16 residues. V lost 5 bases and J lost 4, with 21 bases in between. The CDR3 DNA reads as TGTGCCAGCAGTGTTTACAAAGGGACAAGGGGTTACGAGCAGTACTTC. It yields the protein CASSVYKGTRGYEQYF.

This clonotype was recorded at least ten times. The chain has TRBV28 and TRBJ1-1; weak D call: TRBD1 (5 bases). The V end was cut by 8 bases, the J end by 5 bases, with 15 bases between. The germline gives CDR1 MDHEN, CDR2 SYDVKM. The CDR3 is 13 residues long. Here the CDR3 reads CASLRDPGTEAFF. As DNA, the CDR3 is TGTGCCAGCCTCAGGGACCCGGGAACTGAAGCTTTCTTT. The full variable domain, with the rest looked up from reference TRBV28 and TRBJ1-1, is DVKVTQSSRYLVKRTGEKVFLECVQDMDHENMFWYRQDPGLGLRLIYFSYDVKMKEKGDIPEGYSVSREKKERFSLILESASTNQTSMYLCASLRDPGTEAFFGQGTRLTVV.

This clonotype was detected only a few times. The rearrangement uses TRBV12-3 or TRBV12-4 and TRBJ2-6; TRBD1 might be the D (6 bases). The V and J ends lost 3 bases and 4 bases respectively, with 10 bases between them. This CDR3 is 15 amino acids long. The CDR3 nucleotides are TGTGCCAGCAGTTTCACAGGGCGGGGGGCCAACGTCCTGACTTTC. The encoded protein is CASSFTGRGANVLTF.

The V call is TRBV29-1, the J call TRBJ2-7; D gene ambiguous. The CDR3 contains 12 residues. Trimming removed 2 bases from V and 3 bases from J, with 8 bases in between. Germline V lookup: CDR1 SQVTM, CDR2 ANQGSEA. Written as DNA, the CDR3 is TGCAGCGTTGAACTGTGGGACTACGAGCAGTACTTC. Encoded protein: CSVELWDYEQYF.

This clonotype has more than one count but fewer than ten. The chain combines TRBV30 with TRBJ1-2, with no clear D. The CDR3 is 14 residues long. Germline V lookup: CDR1 GTSNPN, CDR2 SVGIG (reference sequence). Trimming took 4 bases from V and 3 from J, leaving 15 bases between them. As DNA, the CDR3 is TGTGCCTGGACCCATTCTTTGCGGGACTATGGCTACACCTTC. Translation gives CAWTHSLRDYGYTF.

This clonotype was counted only a few times. This may come from a read error, since a much larger clone is one base off. The chain links TRBV12-3 or TRBV12-4 to TRBJ2-2; 7 nucleotides agree with TRBD1. This CDR3 comprises 15 residues. CDR3 in amino acids: CASSQKTGHTGELCF. For the CDR3, the DNA is TGTGCCAGCAGCCAGAAGACAGGGCACACCGGGGAGCTGTGTTTT.

This clonotype showed up many times. The chain joins TRBV15 to TRBJ2-5, with TRBD2 as a possible D gene (6 bases). The CDR3 is 14 residues long. Trimming shortened V by 0 bases and J by 5 bases, and 10 bases separated the two germline ends. Germline assignment: CDR1 LNHNV and CDR2 YYDKDF (reference sequence). The CDR3: CATSRDGGSETQYF. The DNA for the CDR3 is TGTGCCACCAGCAGAGACGGAGGGAGCGAGACCCAGTACTTC.

J is TRBJ2-2 and V is TRBV19, with no clear D. V was trimmed by 2 bases and J by 1 base, leaving 5 bases between them. Germline CDR1 is LNHDA and CDR2 is SQIVND (reference sequence). This CDR3 is 14 amino acids long. CDR3 nucleotides: TGTGCCAGTAGTATAAAGAAGAACACCGGGGAGCTGTTTTTT. Translating it yields CASSIKKNTGELFF.

CDR3 residues: CASSSHGGNIQYF. Written as DNA, the CDR3 is TGTGCCAGTAGTAGCCATGGTGGAAACATTCAGTACTTC. The chain links TRBV19 to TRBJ2-4, with D unresolved. The CDR3 totals 13 residues. Germline assignment: CDR1 LNHDA and CDR2 SQIVND (reference sequence). Trimming stripped 4 bases from V and 6 bases from J, with 10 bases between.

This clonotype has a count of ten or more. The chain joins TRBV29-1 to TRBJ1-1; D not resolved. The ends were cut back, 4 bases at V and 1 base at J, with 16 bases in the middle. CDR1 and CDR2 from the germline V gene are SQVTM and ANQGSEA. This CDR3 region has 15 residues. CDR3 in amino acids: CSVVGNDKGNTEAFF. Written as DNA, the CDR3 is TGCAGCGTTGTAGGGAACGATAAAGGGAACACTGAAGCTTTCTTT.

This clonotype showed up many times. V usage is TRBV12-3 or TRBV12-4 and J usage is TRBJ2-3; TRBD2 might be the D (7 bases). V dropped 2 bases and J dropped 3 bases, with 12 bases sitting between them. CDR3 length: 15 amino acids. The CDR3 DNA is TGTGCCAGCAGTTTATGGGGGGGCAGGACAGATACGCAGTATTTT. Translated: CASSLWGGRTDTQYF.

The genes are TRBV5-6 and TRBJ2-7; D perhaps matches TRBD2 (5 bases). The germline gives CDR1 SGHDT, CDR2 YYEEEE. The germline V and J ends were trimmed by 3 bases and 1 base, with 11 bases remaining between them. The CDR3 is 14 residues long. CDR3 region: CASSSDGESYEQYF. For the CDR3, the DNA is TGTGCCAGCAGCTCCGACGGGGAATCCTACGAGCAGTACTTC.

This sequence joins TRBV2 and TRBJ2-3, with D perhaps TRBD2 (6 bases). This CDR3 is 17 amino acids long. CDR1 is SNHLY, CDR2 FYNNEI, per germline. Trimming took off 3 bases at V and 0 bases at J, with 16 bases between the two ends. CDR3 nucleotide sequence: TGTGCCAGCAGTGATGCCCCCGGGGGACTTAGCACAGATACGCAGTATTTT. Amino acid sequence: CASSDAPGGLSTDTQYF.

As DNA, the CDR3 is TGTGCCGGTCGTACAGGGGATCCCGAAGAGACCCAGTACTTC. It translates to CAGRTGDPEETQYF. The gene calls are TRBV6-1 and TRBJ2-5, with TRBD1 matching 7 bases. Germline CDR1 and CDR2: MNHNS and SASEGT. This CDR3 is 14 amino acids long. J gave up 3 bases and V 11 bases, and 12 bases lay outside the gene matches.

At least ten counts were recorded for this clonotype. The V call is TRBV20-1, the J call TRBJ1-1, with D possibly TRBD1 on 5 matching bases. With 1 base removed from V and 2 bases from J, the gap between germline ends came to 17 bases. Germline V gene lookup returns CDR1 DFQATT and CDR2 SNEGSKA (reference sequence). CDR3 length: 16 amino acids. This CDR3 reads CSARGIGVGPNTEAFF. The DNA for the CDR3 is TGCAGTGCTAGAGGGATAGGGGTCGGCCCAAACACTGAAGCTTTCTTT.

This clonotype showed up many times. The J gene is TRBJ1-6, the V gene TRBV27, with D perhaps matching TRBD1 (6 bases). The V and J ends lost 4 bases and 7 bases respectively, with 8 bases between them. CDR1 is MNHEY, CDR2 SMNVEV, per germline (reference sequence). CDR3 size: 13 residues. This CDR3 reads CASSYTGNSPLHF. In DNA, the CDR3 is TGTGCCAGCAGTTACACAGGGAATTCACCCCTCCACTTT.

Many counts were recorded for this clonotype. The chain carries TRBV6-1 and TRBJ1-1; 9 nucleotides match TRBD1. There are 15 residues in the CDR3. V was clipped by 7 bases and J by 1 base; unmatched bases: 7. CDR1 MNHNS and CDR2 SASEGT come from the germline V gene. The CDR3 DNA sequence: TGTGCCAGCACCCAAGGGGACAGGGAGAACACTGAAGCTTTCTTT. It codes for CASTQGDRENTEAFF.

There are many counts of this clonotype. The CDR3 DNA follows: TGTGCCAGCAGCCGACGAGGGGGTAGAATTTCTGAAGCTTTCTTT. This translates into CASSRRGGRISEAFF. The rearrangement uses TRBV7-2 and TRBJ1-1; D may be TRBD1 (6 bases). This CDR3 comprises 15 residues. Per germline, CDR1 SGHTA and CDR2 FQGNSA. Trimming took off 5 bases at V and 6 bases at J, with 19 bases between the two ends.

This clonotype was counted a few times. The chain uses TRBV19 and TRBJ2-5; 7 positions match TRBD2. V trimming: 0 bases; J trimming: 1 base; junction bases outside the gene matches: 5. Germline V gives CDR1 LNHDA, CDR2 SQIVND (reference sequence). The CDR3 is made up of 16 amino acids. The CDR3 sequence is CASSIDHGEGQETQYF. The CDR3 DNA follows: TGTGCCAGTAGTATAGATCATGGGGAGGGCCAAGAGACCCAGTACTTC.

The chain employs TRBV18 and TRBJ1-1; D remains ambiguous. CDR3 length: 13 residues. The germline CDR1 and CDR2 sequences are KGHSH and LQKENI. Trimming shortened V by 5 bases and J by 2 bases, and 9 bases separated the two germline ends. CDR3 in amino acids: CASSGRDNTEAFF. CDR3 nucleotide sequence: TGTGCCAGCTCAGGGCGAGATAACACTGAAGCTTTCTTT.